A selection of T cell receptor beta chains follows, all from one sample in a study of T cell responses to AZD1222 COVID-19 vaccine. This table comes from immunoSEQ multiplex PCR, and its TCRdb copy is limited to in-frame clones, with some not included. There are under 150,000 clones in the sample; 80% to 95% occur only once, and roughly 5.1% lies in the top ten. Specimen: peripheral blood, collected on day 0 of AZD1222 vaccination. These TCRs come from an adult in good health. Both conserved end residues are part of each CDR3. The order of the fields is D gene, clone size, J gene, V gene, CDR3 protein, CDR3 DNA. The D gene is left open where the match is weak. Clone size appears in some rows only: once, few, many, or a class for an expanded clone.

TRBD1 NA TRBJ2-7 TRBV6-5 CASRHRDSSYEQYF TGTGCCAGCAGGCACCGGGACAGCTCCTACGAGCAGTACTTC
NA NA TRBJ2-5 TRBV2 CASSEYRAFQETQYF TGTGCCAGCAGTGAATACAGGGCCTTCCAAGAGACCCAGTACTTC
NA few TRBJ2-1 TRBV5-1 CASSLTLGSYNEQFF TGCGCCAGCAGCTTGACGCTGGGCTCCTACAATGAGCAGTTCTTC
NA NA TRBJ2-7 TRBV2 CASRASGSSYEQYF TGTGCCAGCAGGGCCTCGGGGAGCTCCTACGAGCAGTACTTC
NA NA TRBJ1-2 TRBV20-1 CSASQSGIVDGYTF TGCAGTGCTAGTCAATCCGGGATAGTTGATGGCTACACCTTC
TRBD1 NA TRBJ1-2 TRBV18 CASSPPNGQGGYGYTF TGTGCCAGCTCACCACCGAACGGACAGGGGGGCTATGGCTACACCTTC
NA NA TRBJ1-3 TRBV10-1 CASSEGASPLGNTIYF TGCGCCAGCAGTGAGGGGGCCTCTCCCCTTGGAAACACCATATATTTT
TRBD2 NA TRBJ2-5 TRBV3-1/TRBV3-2 CASSPGTSQETQYF TGTGCCAGCAGCCCTGGGACTAGCCAAGAGACCCAGTACTTC
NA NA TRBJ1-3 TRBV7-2 CASRRTVTGNTIYF TGTGCCAGCAGACGGACAGTAACTGGAAACACCATATATTTT
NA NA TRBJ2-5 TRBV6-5 CASSWEETQYF TGTGCCAGCAGTTGGGAAGAGACCCAGTACTTC
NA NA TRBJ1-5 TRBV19 CASSIEGLGNQPQHF TGTGCCAGTAGTATAGAGGGACTTGGCAATCAGCCCCAGCATTTT
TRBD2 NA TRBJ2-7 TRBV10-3 CAISESWLAGHYEQYF TGTGCCATCAGTGAGTCGTGGCTAGCGGGACACTACGAGCAGTACTTC
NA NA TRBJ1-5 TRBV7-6 CASSLRTGGEPQHF TGTGCCAGCAGCTTGCGGACGGGAGGCGAGCCCCAGCATTTT
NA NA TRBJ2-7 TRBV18 CASSQMDGMSEQYF TGTGCCAGCTCACAAATGGACGGGATGAGTGAGCAGTACTTC
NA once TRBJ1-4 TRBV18 CASSPTLPPNEKLFF TGTGCCAGCTCACCGACTTTACCTCCTAATGAAAAACTGTTTTTT
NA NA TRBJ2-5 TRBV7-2 CASIQTSTFGTQYF TGTGCCAGCATCCAGACTTCCACCTTTGGGACCCAGTACTTC
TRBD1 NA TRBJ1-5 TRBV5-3 CARSLEGQSGYSNQPQHF TGTGCCAGAAGCTTGGAGGGACAGAGTGGGTATAGCAATCAGCCCCAGCATTTT
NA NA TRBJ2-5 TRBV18 CASSPPVIGQYQETQYF TGTGCCAGCTCACCACCAGTAATAGGGCAGTACCAAGAGACCCAGTACTTC
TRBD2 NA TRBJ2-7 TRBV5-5 CASSFGTRTYEQYF TGTGCCAGCAGCTTCGGGACTAGGACCTACGAGCAGTACTTC
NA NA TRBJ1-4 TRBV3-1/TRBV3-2 CASSRTDETNNEKLFF TGTGCCAGCAGCCGGACGGACGAGACTAATAATGAAAAACTGTTTTTT
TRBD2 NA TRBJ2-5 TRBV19 CASSIGPGFYGRQETQYF TGTGCCAGTAGTATAGGGCCCGGTTTTTACGGGAGGCAAGAGACCCAGTACTTC
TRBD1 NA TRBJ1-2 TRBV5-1 CASSSGQGLGYGYTF TGCGCCAGCAGCTCCGGACAGGGGTTGGGCTATGGCTACACCTTC
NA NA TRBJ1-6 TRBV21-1 CASSTDSQSVDSPLHF TGTGCCAGCAGCACGGACAGTCAGAGCGTCGATTCACCCCTCCACTTT
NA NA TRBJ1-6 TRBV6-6 CASSPLGGRNNSPLHF TGTGCCAGCAGCCCGCTGGGGGGTCGAAATAATTCACCCCTCCACTTT
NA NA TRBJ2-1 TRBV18 CASSPISEEQFF TGTGCCAGCTCACCAATTTCGGAGGAGCAGTTCTTC
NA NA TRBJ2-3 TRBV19 CASYGRSSTDTQYF TGTGCCAGTTATGGACGTTCTAGCACAGATACGCAGTATTTT
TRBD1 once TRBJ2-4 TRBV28 CASSDAGQVKNIQYF TGTGCCAGCAGCGACGCGGGACAGGTGAAAAACATTCAGTACTTC
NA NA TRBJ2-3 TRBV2 CASSLGSKSTDTQYF TGTGCCAGCAGTTTGGGCAGCAAGAGCACAGATACGCAGTATTTT